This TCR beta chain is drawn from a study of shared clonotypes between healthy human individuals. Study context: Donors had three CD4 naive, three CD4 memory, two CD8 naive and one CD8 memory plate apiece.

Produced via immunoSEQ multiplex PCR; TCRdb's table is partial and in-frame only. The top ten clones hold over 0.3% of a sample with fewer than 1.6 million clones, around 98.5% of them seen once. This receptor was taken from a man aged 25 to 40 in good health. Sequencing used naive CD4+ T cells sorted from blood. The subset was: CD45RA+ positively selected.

The CDR3 bases are TGTGCCACCAGCAGATCAGGGGGCGCGGTCTATGGCTACACCTTC. The encoded protein is CATSRSGGAVYGYTF. This chain joins TRBV15 and TRBJ1-2; 8 bases fit TRBD1. The germline V gene has CDR1 LNHNV and CDR2 YYDKDF (reference sequence). This CDR3 contains 15 residues. J lost 4 bases, V lost 2 bases, and 6 bases had no gene match.